The 25 T cell receptor beta chains given below trace back to one sample, sequenced in a study of blood T cell repertoires in COVID-19. This table comes from immunoSEQ multiplex PCR, and its TCRdb copy is limited to in-frame clones, with some not included. The sample lists about 55,000 clones, more than 70% occurring once. Sequencing input: peripheral blood. The source of these receptors is a human donor in a cohort sampled during active COVID-19.

The CDR3 DNA follows: TGTGCCAGCAGCTATGGACAGGGAACCCCCTACGAGCAGTACTTC. As protein: CASSYGQGTPYEQYF. This chain connects TRBV4-2 to TRBJ2-7; the match to TRBD1 covers 8 bases. The germline V gene encodes CDR1 LGHNA and CDR2 YNFKEQ. V lost 5 bases, J lost 2 bases, and 8 bases stayed unmatched. The CDR3 is made up of 15 amino acids.

The CDR3 DNA follows: TGTGCCAGCAGCTTATCCCCCCTAGCGGGAGTAGTCAATGAGCAGTTCTTC. Protein product: CASSLSPLAGVVNEQFF. V gene TRBV7-9 combines with J gene TRBJ2-1, with TRBD2 matching over 10 bases. J lost 6 bases, V lost 2 bases, and 10 bases had no gene match. The germline V gene encodes CDR1 SEHNR and CDR2 FQNEAQ (reference sequence). The CDR3 is 17 amino acids.

The chain combines TRBV7-9 with TRBJ2-1; 8 bases match TRBD2. The CDR3 consists of 17 residues. The V segment lost 0 bases and the J segment 1 base; nucleotides outside the gene matches: 5. Germline loops: CDR1 SEHNR, CDR2 FQNEAQ (reference sequence). The chain's CDR3 is CASSLAVREASYNEQFF. CDR3 sequence (DNA): TGTGCCAGCAGCTTAGCGGTGCGGGAGGCTTCCTACAATGAGCAGTTCTTC.

J is TRBJ2-5 and V is TRBV3-1 (or the pseudogene TRBV3-2); 9 positions agree with TRBD2. This CDR3 has 16 residues. Germline V gene lookup returns CDR1 LGHDT and CDR2 YNNKEL (reference sequence). The V and J ends lost 1 base and 1 base, in that order; junction bases with no gene match: 4. DNA for the CDR3: TGTGCCAGCAGCCAAGGGTCTAGCGGGGCCCAAGAGACCCAGTACTTC. Translated: CASSQGSSGAQETQYF.

The chain links TRBV6-4 to TRBJ2-3; the match to TRBD1 covers 7 bases. The trim removed 6 bases at V and 4 bases at J, leaving 7 bases unmatched. CDR1 is MRHNA and CDR2 is SNTAGT in the germline V gene. The CDR3 sequence is 14 residues long. The CDR3 DNA sequence: TGTGCCAGCAGAGTGACAGGGTCGGCAGATACGCAGTATTTT. Residues: CASRVTGSADTQYF.

The chain links TRBV19 to TRBJ2-1; 8 nucleotides align to TRBD2. V lost 5 bases and J lost 2; bases outside the gene matches: 5. Germline V gene data show CDR1 as LNHDA and CDR2 as SQIVND (reference sequence). The CDR3 is 15 amino acids. The CDR3 coding sequence is TGTGCCAGTAGTCTCTTTAGCGGGACCTACAATGAGCAGTTCTTC. Translated, it gives CASSLFSGTYNEQFF.

The rearrangement links TRBV28 to TRBJ2-2, with 8 bases aligning to TRBD1. V lost 7 bases and J lost 6; bases outside the gene matches: 22. Germline values: CDR1 MDHEN, CDR2 SYDVKM. This CDR3 has 19 residues. As DNA, the CDR3 is TGTGCCAGCAATCCTCGCCAGGGGGCATTCGGGTTCGGTGCCGGGGAGCTGTTTTTT. Protein: CASNPRQGAFGFGAGELFF.

The gene calls are TRBV27 and TRBJ2-7; 10 bases are shared with TRBD1. Germline V gene sequence: CDR1 MNHEY, CDR2 SMNVEV (reference sequence). The CDR3 is 17 amino acids. The ends lost 6 bases at V and 2 bases at J; junction bases unmatched: 13. The CDR3 here is CASRARDRGSGAYEQYF. CDR3 DNA sequence: TGTGCCAGCAGGGCCCGGGACAGGGGTTCGGGAGCCTACGAGCAGTACTTC.

This chain links TRBV11-2 with TRBJ2-2, with TRBD2 as a possible D gene (6 bases). The CDR3 totals 16 residues. Germline V gene lookup returns CDR1 SGHAT and CDR2 FQNNGV. V lost 2 bases, J lost 5 bases, and 15 bases lay in between. CDR3 sequence (DNA): TGTGCCAGCAGCTTATTGATGGGGGGAAGAACCGGGGAGCTGTTTTTT. Protein: CASSLLMGGRTGELFF.

Worth noting for this clone: This sample includes further DNA sequences coding for the same CDR3. V and J are TRBV5-4 and TRBJ1-1; possibly TRBD1 for D (6 bases). The V gene lost 7 bases and the J gene lost 3 bases, with 19 bases spanning the gap. CDR3 length: 15 amino acids. Germline V gives CDR1 SGHNT, CDR2 YYREEE (reference sequence). In nucleotides, the CDR3 is TGTGCCAGCGGGGGCGGAGGTCCCGACGACACTGAAGCTTTCTTT. It translates to CASGGGGPDDTEAFF.

DNA of the CDR3: TGTGCCATCAGCGCGGGACAGGGGGCGGCCGAGCAGTACTTC. It encodes CAISAGQGAAEQYF. V gene TRBV10-3 combines with J gene TRBJ2-7; 12 bases are shared with TRBD1. The CDR3 has 14 residues. V gave up 6 bases and J gave up 6 bases; unmatched junction bases: 6. From germline, CDR1 is ENHRY and CDR2 SYGVKD.

This rearrangement joins TRBV6-5 to TRBJ1-1, with D possibly being TRBD1 (5 bases). V gave up 4 bases and J gave up 3 bases, with 9 bases separating them. CDR3 length: 13 residues. The germline gives CDR1 MNHEY, CDR2 SVGAGI. The CDR3 bases are TGTGCCAGCAGTTCCGACAGTTACACTGAAGCTTTCTTT. Translation gives CASSSDSYTEAFF.

The chain recombines TRBV30 with TRBJ1-3, with unresolved D. With 4 bases removed from V and 2 bases from J, the gap between germline ends came to 12 bases. Looked up from germline, CDR1 is GTSNPN and CDR2 is SVGIG (reference sequence). The CDR3 consists of 14 residues. For the CDR3, the DNA is TGTGCCTGGAAAGGTCCAGGCGCTGGAAACACCATATATTTT. Protein: CAWKGPGAGNTIYF.

The V call is TRBV19, the J call TRBJ2-3; maybe TRBD2 (5 bases). The CDR3 sequence is 16 residues long. V shed 7 bases and J shed 1 base, with 18 bases lying between them. Germline V gene data show CDR1 as LNHDA and CDR2 as SQIVND (reference sequence). The CDR3 bases are TGTGCCAGTAAGAGGAACCGTGGGAGTGGCACAGATACGCAGTATTTT. Encoded protein: CASKRNRGSGTDTQYF.

J is TRBJ2-1 and V is TRBV7-9; the D gene is possibly TRBD2 (6 bases). The germline V and J ends were trimmed by 3 bases and 9 bases, with 15 bases remaining between them. Germline V lookup: CDR1 SEHNR, CDR2 FQNEAQ (reference sequence). The length of the CDR3 is 14 residues. In nucleotides, the CDR3 is TGTGCCAGCAGCTTGGCTAGCGTAGTCGGTGAGCAGTTCTTC. This translates into CASSLASVVGEQFF.

This clone came up a few times. This chain joins TRBV5-1 and TRBJ2-2; D gene uncertain. Germline CDR1 is SGHRS and CDR2 is YFSETQ. CDR3 length: 12 amino acids. V was trimmed by 3 bases and J by 8 bases, leaving 8 bases between them. CDR3 sequence (DNA): TGCGCCAGCAGCTCTAATACGGGGGAGCTGTTTTTT. This codes for CASSSNTGELFF.

V usage is TRBV7-9 and J usage is TRBJ1-3; D not resolved. The CDR3 runs 13 residues. The V and J ends lost 8 bases and 1 base respectively, with 9 bases between them. The germline V gene encodes CDR1 SEHNR and CDR2 FQNEAQ (reference sequence). The CDR3 DNA is TGTGCCAGCCGGGAGAGTTCTGGAAACACCATATATTTT. It codes for CASRESSGNTIYF. The full variable domain, rest sourced from reference TRBV7-9 and TRBJ1-3, is DTGVSQNPRHKITKRGQNVTFRCDPISEHNRLYWYRQTLGQGPEFLTYFQNEAQLEKSRLLSDRFSAERPKGSFSTLEIQRTEQGDSAMYLCASRESSGNTIYFGEGSWLTVV.

The chain uses TRBV11-2 and TRBJ2-3; possibly TRBD2 for D (5 bases). The CDR3 contains 16 residues. Germline CDR1 and CDR2: SGHAT and FQNNGV. V was pared by 2 bases and J by 1 base, with 13 bases between. The CDR3 DNA reads TGTGCCAGCAGCTTAAACCCGGGGAGTGGCACAGATACGCAGTATTTT. Residues: CASSLNPGSGTDTQYF.

This clone was seen more than once but under ten times. This rearrangement joins TRBV30 to TRBJ2-7; a possible D gene is TRBD1 (5 bases). The length of the CDR3 is 12 residues. CDR1 is GTSNPN, CDR2 SVGIG, per germline (reference sequence). V lost 2 bases, J lost 1 base, and 6 bases lay in between. The CDR3 sequence: CAWSPGSYEQYF. The CDR3 coding sequence is TGTGCCTGGAGTCCAGGGTCCTACGAGCAGTACTTC.

CDR3 in DNA: TGTGCCAGCAGCTTGACTAGCGGGAGAACCTACGAGCAGTACTTC. It is translated as CASSLTSGRTYEQYF. This rearrangement joins TRBV9 to TRBJ2-7; 12 bases align to TRBD2. This CDR3 has 15 amino acids. With 4 bases clipped from V and 2 bases from J, the junction kept 4 bases outside the gene matches. Germline lookup yields CDR1 SGDLS and CDR2 YYNGEE. The entire variable domain, with the rest obtained from reference TRBV9 and TRBJ2-7, is as follows: DSGVTQTPKHLITATGQRVTLRCSPRSGDLSVYWYQQSLDQGLQFLIQYYNGEERAKGNILERFSAQQFPDLHSELNLSSLELGDSALYFCASSLTSGRTYEQYFGPGTRLTVT.

The genes are TRBV6-5 and TRBJ1-2, with TRBD1 matching 7 bases. Germline V gives CDR1 MNHEY, CDR2 SVGAGI. The V and J ends lost 6 bases and 2 bases, in that order; junction bases with no gene match: 3. The CDR3 is 13 amino acids. The CDR3 loop is CASRRDRNYGYTF. CDR3 nucleotide sequence: TGTGCCAGCAGACGGGACAGAAACTATGGCTACACCTTC.

This rearrangement joins TRBV3-1 (or the pseudogene TRBV3-2) to TRBJ2-3; D possibly corresponds to TRBD2 (7 bases). The CDR3 runs 16 residues. The ends were cut back, 4 bases at V and 0 bases at J, with 14 bases in the middle. The V gene's germline CDR1 is LGHDT and CDR2 YNNKEL (reference sequence). CDR3 loop: CASSPGGRGSTDTQYF. The CDR3 DNA reads as TGTGCCAGCAGCCCCGGGGGGCGGGGGAGCACAGATACGCAGTATTTT.

This chain connects TRBV28 to TRBJ2-2; a weak D match, TRBD1 (6 bases). The germline V gene has CDR1 MDHEN and CDR2 SYDVKM. The CDR3 contains 14 residues. Trimming removed 7 bases at V and 4 bases at J, with 13 bases between. The CDR3 bases are TGTGCCAGCACCACCTACAGGGTCACCGGGGAGCTGTTTTTT. It translates to CASTTYRVTGELFF. The full variable domain, completed using reference TRBV28 and TRBJ2-2, is DVKVTQSSRYLVKRTGEKVFLECVQDMDHENMFWYRQDPGLGLRLIYFSYDVKMKEKGDIPEGYSVSREKKERFSLILESASTNQTSMYLCASTTYRVTGELFFGEGSRLTVL.

A remark on this clone: Within the sample, other DNA sequences also encode this same CDR3. This chain uses TRBV12-3 or TRBV12-4 with TRBJ1-2, with 7 bases aligning to TRBD1. V trimming: 5 bases; J trimming: 4 bases; junction bases outside the gene matches: 4. This CDR3 is 13 amino acids long. CDR3 DNA: TGTGCCAGCAGTCCGGGACAGCTCTATGGCTACACCTTC. It specifies CASSPGQLYGYTF.

This clone has just a few counts. This chain joins TRBV7-9 and TRBJ1-1; tentatively, D is TRBD1 (5 bases). The CDR3 is made up of 14 amino acids. The V gene lost 4 bases and the J gene lost 1 base, with 10 bases spanning the gap. Germline V gene sequence: CDR1 SEHNR, CDR2 FQNEAQ (reference sequence). This chain's CDR3 is CASSSSQGNTEAFF. For the CDR3, the DNA is TGTGCCAGCAGCTCGTCTCAGGGGAACACTGAAGCTTTCTTT.